A single sample gave rise to the 27 T cell receptor beta chains below, sequenced in a study of CD8+ T cells in alopecia areata. The authors extracted RNA and reverse transcribed it into cDNA as the sequencing template. Sequencing was performed with immunoSEQ multiplex PCR; in TCRdb, only in-frame clones are kept and a portion is missing. The data show 170,000 or so clones, around 60% seen once. Treatment of the sample: oral pan-JAK inhibitor, 5-10 mg twice daily. The material was CD8+ T cells sorted from blood, obtained at week 24, from a patient treated with tofacitinib. These TCRs come from a human donor with alopecia areata.

The gene calls are TRBV2 and TRBJ2-3, with 7 bases that match TRBD1. V gave up 9 bases and J gave up 11 bases; unmatched junction bases: 8. Germline values: CDR1 SNHLY, CDR2 FYNNEI. The CDR3 contains 11 residues. The chain's CDR3 is CASSGQREQYF. CDR3 in DNA: TGTGCCAGTTCGGGACAGCGTGAGCAGTATTTT.

The rearrangement uses TRBV2 and TRBJ2-3; the D is unclear. V lost 8 bases to trimming and J lost 0 bases, with 15 bases between them. Germline lookup yields CDR1 SNHLY and CDR2 FYNNEI. This CDR3 spans 15 amino acids. CDR3 loop: CASVQPETSTDTQYF. In DNA, the CDR3 is TGTGCCAGCGTACAGCCGGAGACTAGCACAGATACGCAGTATTTT.

The chain recombines TRBV5-1 with TRBJ2-7, with 7 bases fitting TRBD1. V lost 3 bases to trimming and J lost 6 bases; unmatched junction nucleotides: 6. The CDR3 is made up of 13 amino acids. CDR1 is SGHRS, CDR2 YFSETQ, per germline. Here the CDR3 reads CASSYNRGTEQYF. The CDR3 DNA is TGCGCCAGCAGCTATAACAGGGGTACCGAGCAGTACTTC.

V usage is TRBV9 and J usage is TRBJ2-3; weak D call: TRBD1 (6 bases). The CDR3 length is 15 residues. V was cut by 4 bases and J by 0 bases, with 12 bases left in between. Germline V gene lookup returns CDR1 SGDLS and CDR2 YYNGEE. Written as DNA, the CDR3 is TGTGCCAGCAGCTCATCCCAGGGGAGCACAGATACGCAGTATTTT. Translation gives CASSSSQGSTDTQYF. The whole variable domain, remainder taken from reference TRBV9 and TRBJ2-3, is DSGVTQTPKHLITATGQRVTLRCSPRSGDLSVYWYQQSLDQGLQFLIQYYNGEERAKGNILERFSAQQFPDLHSELNLSSLELGDSALYFCASSSSQGSTDTQYFGPGTRLTVL.

This rearrangement joins TRBV20-1 to TRBJ2-7; unclear D gene. Between the trimmed V and J ends, which lost 3 bases and 4 bases, there was a span of 7 bases. The CDR3 is 11 amino acids. Germline V gene lookup returns CDR1 DFQATT and CDR2 SNEGSKA (reference sequence). The CDR3: CSASLGYEQYF. The CDR3 DNA is TGCAGTGCTAGTTTGGGGTACGAGCAGTACTTC.

Worth noting for this clone: Germline is not matched at one junction end, which may reflect a read error. The chain has TRBV7-7 and TRBJ2-3, with 11 bases lining up with TRBD2. CDR3 length: 15 amino acids. Germline V gene data show CDR1 as SSHAT and CDR2 as FNYEAQ (reference sequence). The CDR3 nucleotides are TGTGCTAGCAGCCCTCGACTAGCGGGGACAGATACGCAGTATTTT. Its translation: CASSPRLAGTDTQYF.

The chain joins TRBV2 to TRBJ2-7, with D perhaps matching TRBD1 (6 bases). Germline CDR1 reads SNHLY; CDR2 reads FYNNEI. The V end was cut by 7 bases, the J end by 4 bases, with 14 bases between. This CDR3 has 13 residues. The CDR3 coding sequence is TGTGCCAGCATCCCCCAGGGGCCGTACGAGCAGTACTTC. Translation: CASIPQGPYEQYF.

This clone showed up just a few times. The same CDR3 arises from other DNA sequences in this sample as well. This chain uses TRBV13 with TRBJ2-1; D gene ambiguous. The V gene lost 0 bases and the J gene lost 5 bases, with 5 bases spanning the gap. The CDR3 runs 13 residues. Per the germline V gene, CDR1 is PRHDT and CDR2 is FYEKMQ (reference sequence). This CDR3 reads CASSLGRDNEQFF. The CDR3 DNA reads as TGTGCCAGCAGCTTAGGACGGGACAATGAGCAGTTCTTC.

This clone was seen a handful of times. The chain combines TRBV6-5 with TRBJ2-6; D not resolved. This CDR3 spans 13 amino acids. The V end lost 0 bases, the J end lost 3 bases, and 0 bases lay between the germline ends. Germline CDR1 MNHEY, CDR2 SVGAGI. CDR3 sequence (DNA): TGTGCCAGCAGTTACTCTGGGGCCAACGTCCTGACTTTC. This gives the protein CASSYSGANVLTF.

This chain connects TRBV6-5 to TRBJ1-2, with D maybe TRBD1 (6 bases). Germline V CDR1 and CDR2: MNHEY, SVGAGI. The V end was cut by 2 bases, the J end by 5 bases, with 9 bases between. The CDR3 consists of 13 residues. CDR3 DNA: TGTGCCAGCAGTTACACGACAGGTTATGGCTACACCTTC. Translation: CASSYTTGYGYTF.

As concerns this clone: The junction and the germline gene differ at one end; a read error may be behind it. V usage is TRBV6-6 and J usage is TRBJ2-1; D is ambiguous. The CDR3 loop spans 11 amino acids. CDR1 is MNHNY and CDR2 is SVGAGI in the germline V gene (reference sequence). CDR3 in amino acids: CASSDPRSKLF. In DNA form, the CDR3 reads TGTGCCAGCAGCGACCCGAGAAGCAAGCTCTTC.

This rearrangement joins TRBV11-2 to TRBJ1-5; D perhaps matches TRBD1 (5 bases). V lost 2 bases and J 2 bases, leaving 10 bases between the germline ends. The germline CDR1 and CDR2 sequences are SGHAT and FQNNGV. This CDR3 region has 15 residues. This CDR3 reads CASSLSAGRNQPQHF. CDR3 sequence (DNA): TGTGCCAGCAGCTTAAGCGCAGGGCGCAATCAGCCCCAGCATTTT.

The chain carries TRBV5-1 and TRBJ2-2; D is possibly TRBD2 (5 bases). The CDR3 spans 15 residues. In germline, CDR1 is SGHRS, CDR2 YFSETQ. V gave up 1 base and J gave up 5 bases, with 12 bases separating them. CDR3 sequence reads: CASSLSAGLTGELFF. In DNA, the CDR3 is TGCGCCAGCAGCTTGTCCGCAGGACTTACCGGGGAGCTGTTTTTT.

J is TRBJ2-5 and V is TRBV27; D possibly corresponds to TRBD2 (5 bases). Matching the DNA end better, TRBJ2-7 makes the J call doubtful. The CDR3 runs 13 residues. From germline, CDR1 is MNHEY and CDR2 SMNVEV (reference sequence). The CDR3, as DNA: TGTGCCAGCAGTTTAGTCGGGGAGTACGAGCAGTACTTC. Encoded protein: CASSLVGEYEQYF.

The CDR3 bases are TGTGCCAGCTCACCCTACAGGGCACGCGAGCAGTACTTC. It encodes CASSPYRAREQYF. The V call is TRBV18, the J call TRBJ2-7; TRBD1 might be the D (6 bases). Germline V gene data show CDR1 as KGHSH and CDR2 as LQKENI. Trimming removed 3 bases from V and 6 bases from J, with 12 bases in between. CDR3 length equals 13 residues.

In its sample, this clone was seen a few times. CDR3 amino acids: CSVEGSRVSDTQYF. The CDR3 coding sequence is TGCAGCGTCGAGGGGTCTCGGGTTTCAGATACGCAGTATTTT. The chain links TRBV29-1 to TRBJ2-3; perhaps D is TRBD1 or TRBD2 (5 bases each). V lost 6 bases, J lost 4 bases, and 17 bases lay in between. From germline, CDR1 is SQVTM and CDR2 ANQGSEA. CDR3 length equals 14 residues.

The rearrangement joins TRBV7-9 to TRBJ1-1, with D perhaps TRBD1 (5 bases). Between the trimmed V and J ends, which lost 6 bases and 5 bases, there was a span of 7 bases. Germline V lookup: CDR1 SEHNR, CDR2 FQNEAQ (reference sequence). The CDR3 length is 11 residues. CDR3 bases: TGTGCCAGCAGGTGGGGGACTGAAGCTTTCTTT. Its protein product is CASRWGTEAFF.

The J gene is TRBJ1-2, the V gene TRBV6-1; a weak D match, TRBD1 (6 bases). Trimming stripped 6 bases from V and 4 bases from J, with 12 bases between. The CDR3 is 13 residues long. The germline V gene has CDR1 MNHNS and CDR2 SASEGT. CDR3: CASSPRGAYGYTF. The CDR3 region has the DNA TGTGCCAGCAGCCCACGGGGGGCCTATGGCTACACCTTC.

This clone was picked up one time. The chain links TRBV7-8 to TRBJ2-4; 8 bases are a match to TRBD2. Germline V gene sequence: CDR1 SGHVS, CDR2 FQNEAQ. CDR3 length: 15 residues. V gave up 5 bases and J gave up 5 bases; unmatched junction bases: 8. The CDR3 sequence is CASSNPGREENIQYF. Written as DNA, the CDR3 is TGTGCCAGCAGCAATCCCGGGAGGGAAGAAAACATTCAGTACTTC.

This clone was detected a few times. This sequence joins TRBV6-5 and TRBJ2-5; tentative D call: TRBD1 (5 bases). The CDR3 covers 13 residues. V was cut by 5 bases and J by 4 bases, with 11 bases left in between. Germline CDR1 reads MNHEY; CDR2 reads SVGAGI. The CDR3 DNA is TGTGCCAGCAGTCCTAGGGGTGGAGAGACCCAGTACTTC. Translation gives CASSPRGGETQYF.

This sequence joins TRBV6-5 and TRBJ2-3; D gene unclear. The germline V gene encodes CDR1 MNHEY and CDR2 SVGAGI. With 7 bases removed from V and 1 base from J, the gap between germline ends came to 9 bases. This CDR3 is built from 13 residues. DNA for the CDR3: TGTGCCAGCACCAGTAGTGGCACAGATACGCAGTATTTT. Its protein is CASTSSGTDTQYF.

Regarding this clone: The sample contains more than one DNA sequence encoding this CDR3. The V and J genes are TRBV30 and TRBJ2-7, with D maybe TRBD1 (6 bases). Germline CDR1 GTSNPN, CDR2 SVGIG (reference sequence). The CDR3 has 13 amino acids. V dropped 0 bases and J dropped 0 bases, with 6 bases sitting between them. DNA of the CDR3: TGTGCCTGGAGTGTAGGGGGCTCCTACGAGCAGTACTTC. Translating it yields CAWSVGGSYEQYF.

This clone qualifies as medium-sized. The chain couples TRBV7-9 to TRBJ1-1; D perhaps matches TRBD1 (5 bases). The V gene lost 1 base and the J gene lost 0 bases, with 9 bases spanning the gap. The CDR3 contains 15 residues. From germline, CDR1 is SEHNR and CDR2 FQNEAQ (reference sequence). The CDR3 is CASSLEQGLNTEAFF. The CDR3 DNA follows: TGTGCCAGCAGCTTAGAGCAGGGCCTGAACACTGAAGCTTTCTTT.

This clone was seen once. V and J are TRBV29-1 and TRBJ2-7; 8 bases line up with TRBD2. CDR3 length equals 13 residues. V trimming: 4 bases; J trimming: 3 bases; junction bases outside the gene matches: 5. Germline V lookup: CDR1 SQVTM, CDR2 ANQGSEA. The CDR3 region is CSVARGDYYEQYF. DNA of the CDR3: TGCAGCGTTGCGCGGGGGGATTACTACGAGCAGTACTTC.

This clone was picked up a small number of times. This rearrangement joins TRBV30 to TRBJ2-7; D perhaps matches TRBD2 (5 bases). This CDR3 has 14 residues. Per the germline V gene, CDR1 is GTSNPN and CDR2 is SVGIG (reference sequence). Trimming took off 4 bases at V and 5 bases at J, with 18 bases between the two ends. The CDR3 sequence: CAWTWPGFGNEQYF. The CDR3 nucleotides are TGTGCCTGGACTTGGCCGGGGTTTGGGAACGAGCAGTACTTC.

This chain joins TRBV9 and TRBJ2-2, with D possibly matching TRBD1 (6 bases). CDR1 SGDLS and CDR2 YYNGEE come from the germline V gene. This CDR3 spans 15 amino acids. V shed 3 bases and J shed 4 bases, with 13 bases lying between them. CDR3: CASSGQQGGTGELFF. CDR3 coding DNA: TGTGCCAGCAGCGGACAACAAGGGGGCACCGGGGAGCTGTTTTTT.

The chain has TRBV4-1 and TRBJ2-3; D remains ambiguous. The CDR3 runs 12 residues. V gave up 10 bases and J gave up 1 base, with 9 bases separating them. Germline V gene lookup returns CDR1 MGHRA and CDR2 YSYEKL. The CDR3 region has the DNA TGCGCCACCTCAATGGGCACAGATACGCAGTATTTT. Its translation: CATSMGTDTQYF.